The following is a T cell receptor beta chain sequence with its context. There are a few counts of this clonotype. Its antigen remains undetermined. No clone much larger than this one lies a single base away; base qualities are absent. The donors were some 36 Caucasian individuals from Russia, aged roughly 6 to 100 years, who were systemically healthy. Approximately 9.7 milliliters of peripheral blood were drawn from each donor into EDTA-treated Vacutainer tubes. Ficoll-Paque density-gradient centrifugation was used to isolate PBMCs, with at least 6.5 million per sample. Total RNA, at least 6 micrograms per sample, was extracted from PBMCs with Trizol reagent. Naive CD45RAhigh/CD27high T cell percentages were measured by flow cytometry on a PBMC aliquot from every donor. The data belong to a study of blood T cells in healthy people across ages (dated by TCRdb to the mid-2010s). Broadly, across the study: In model experiments, template switching captured about one uniquely barcoded TCR beta cDNA molecule for every two T cells. Using the same blood draw, the study looked at two additional independent replicas of 1 million unique cDNA reads for two donors, one aged 18 to 30 and the other aged 80 or older. Donors were grouped into four age groups: young (average about 15 years), middle-aged (over 35), aged (roughly 67) and long-lived (around 82). The study measured age-related changes in TCR beta repertoire diversity using deep sequencing normalized with unique cDNA molecular identifiers. To avoid experimental bias, donors of different ages were distributed randomly across sequencing lanes.

The full study reports these points: As age increased, observed TCR beta diversity per million T cells dropped in a roughly linear way, and a significant reduction was already evident by age about 40. Estimates of total diversity from one million sequenced T cells were regarded as lower bounds and underestimates. The long-lived group showed more naive CD4+ T cells, fewer expanded clones and increased TCR diversity than the aged group, suggesting age selection. Bulk unsorted PBMC profiling prevented conclusive comparison of naive and antigen-experienced compartments. Donor CMV infection status was unknown, potentially confounding age-related changes in expanded clonotypes. There was a strong correlation between observed TCR beta diversity and the percentage of naive T cells measured by flow cytometry.

Unmatched junction bases come to 5, with V trimmed by 3 bases and J by 5 bases. Per the germline V gene, MGHRA is the CDR1 and YSYEKL is the CDR2. There are 15 amino acids in the CDR3, from cysteine to phenylalanine inclusive. Of all the DNA, just the CDR3 is kept, 45 bases in frame from base 1. The protocol used for the library was 5' RACE. Sequencing relied on an Illumina HiSeq 2500. A second PCR of roughly 7 to 11 cycles was performed with a sample-barcoded 5' primer and a J-beta primer mix. A unique molecular identifier was introduced onto each TCR beta cDNA molecule by a template-switch 5' adaptor carrying 12 random nucleotides. Each sample yielded at least 2.5 million CDR3-containing paired-end reads. All of the RNA was converted into first-strand cDNA using the Mint cDNA synthesis kit, with a TRBC-specific oligonucleotide serving as the primer. All cDNA was treated with uracil-DNA glycosylase and then went through a first 18-cycle PCR with the universal primers M1SS and BC2_uni_R. The original pipeline was this. For normalization, 1 million high-quality reads were randomly selected from each sample, with every read carrying a distinct molecular identifier. Instead of being binned into consensus sequences, reads with shared molecular identifiers were discarded. CDR3 identification, clonotype clustering and error correction used MiTCR with a Q25 quality threshold and the strictest error-elimination algorithm. Lower-bound total TCR beta diversity was estimated with a nonparametric unseen species model using Euler transformation. The public reads were reanalyzed by TCRdb: fastp trimming at Q25, MiXCR alignment, in-frame beta chains only. For every CDR3 protein sequence, its rows merge into one entry that carries the most common genes and DNA. These V and J calls originate from TCRdb's pipeline instead of the authors' own analysis. Within this sample are 720,000 or so distinct CDR3 sequences, with over 40% of them counted one time only. 30% of the sample comes from the top ten.

Recombination connected TRBV4-1 to TRBJ2-7, with 12 central nucleotides matching TRBD1. The clonotype originates from a man at least 80 years old in good health. The sequenced material came from blood. The nucleotide sequence is TGCGCCAGCAGCCACGCCGGGACAGGGGGCGACGAGCAGTACTTC. Its translation is CASSHAGTGGDEQYF.